The clone carrying this T cell receptor (beta chain) was observed a single time. Its antigen is currently unknown. A read error may be the cause here, since a much bigger clone is one base away. This record belongs to a study of T cell repertoires in cytomegalovirus infection. Study-wide context: Peptides in the study included HLA-C-restricted and HLA-B-restricted CMV epitopes. CMV infection together with matching HLA type was indicated by public TCR beta signatures.

The CDR3 is 13 amino acids. Germline V gene data show CDR1 as SGHTA and CDR2 as FQGNSA. TCRdb fed the reads into MiXCR, producing one record per CDR3 protein. The sample has some 920,000 distinct CDR3 sequences, around 30% seen once. Study-wide results and limits: Public TCR beta family frequency separated CMV-and-HLA carriers, including in an independent cohort. CMV-specific TCR beta clonotypes restricted by HLA-C were the ones dominating the ex vivo response.

This chain links TRBV7-2 with TRBJ2-7; D gene unclear. The sequencing here drew on cultured CD8+ T cells from PBMCs, taken from culture after CMV antigen stimulation. This sequence was found in a human donor in good health (CMV status not recorded). Some clones in this sample may be carry-over from other donors' samples. The CDR3 nucleotides are TGTGCCAACAGCCTCACCGCCGTTCGGGAGCAGTACGTC. Encoded protein: CANSLTAVREQYV.